A single sample gave rise to the 15 T cell receptor beta chains below, sequenced in a study of shared clonotypes between healthy human individuals. Produced via immunoSEQ multiplex PCR; TCRdb's table is partial and in-frame only. The profile shows about 87,000 clones, roughly half of them singletons. Sequencing used PBMCs. Receptors were obtained from a middle-aged woman in good health. Some clones in this sample may be carry-over from other donors' samples.

This clone has at least ten counts. V and J are TRBV27 and TRBJ1-2; 9 nucleotides match TRBD1. The germline V gene encodes CDR1 MNHEY and CDR2 SMNVEV (reference sequence). CDR3 length: 16 residues. Trimming removed 3 bases from V and 3 bases from J; junction bases left unmatched: 8. DNA of the CDR3: TGTGCCAGCAGTTTCCTCCGGACAGGGGCGTACTATGGCTACACCTTC. Protein sequence: CASSFLRTGAYYGYTF.

The chain combines TRBV6-1 with TRBJ1-5; D unresolved. The germline V gene has CDR1 MNHNS and CDR2 SASEGT. The CDR3 length is 19 residues. Trimming took 0 bases from V and 0 from J, leaving 18 bases between them. The CDR3 reads CASSEAGRSSTYSNQPQHF. The CDR3 DNA reads as TGTGCCAGCAGTGAAGCAGGACGGTCGAGCACTTATAGCAATCAGCCCCAGCATTTT.

The CDR3 reads CASSSLRTGANVLTF. CDR3 nucleotides: TGTGCCAGCAGTTCCCTTAGGACTGGGGCCAACGTCCTGACTTTC. V and J are TRBV2 and TRBJ2-6, with D hard to call. The V gene lost 5 bases and the J gene lost 2 bases, with 10 bases spanning the gap. Looked up from germline, CDR1 is SNHLY and CDR2 is FYNNEI. The CDR3 length is 15 residues.

This clone was observed a few times. The sample carries other DNA sequences with the same CDR3. V and J are TRBV25-1 and TRBJ1-2; 7 positions agree with TRBD1. CDR3 size: 14 residues. Per the germline V gene, CDR1 is MGHDK and CDR2 is SYGVNS. The trim removed 6 bases at V and 6 bases at J, leaving 10 bases unmatched. The CDR3 DNA follows: TGTGCCAGCAGAGGGACAGTGCCCGGGGATGGCTACACCTTC. This encodes CASRGTVPGDGYTF.

This clone was recorded at least ten times. The chain couples TRBV7-6 to TRBJ1-1; no reliable D call. Deletions cut 1 base from V and 1 base from J, with 7 bases between. Per germline, CDR1 SGHVS and CDR2 FNYEAQ. The CDR3 totals 14 residues. The CDR3, as DNA: TGTGCCAGCAGCTTAGGGACCGAGAACACTGAAGCTTTCTTT. It specifies CASSLGTENTEAFF.

The chain has TRBV20-1 and TRBJ2-1; 9 positions agree with TRBD2. Trimming cost V 5 bases and J 15 bases; bases outside gene matches: 8. The CDR3 runs to 11 residues. Germline assignment: CDR1 DFQATT and CDR2 SNEGSKA (reference sequence). The CDR3 DNA follows: TGCAGTGCTCCACTCGGGACTAGCCGGTTCTTC. As protein: CSAPLGTSRFF.

The chain couples TRBV11-2 to TRBJ2-5, with D possibly being TRBD2 (6 bases). The CDR3 covers 14 residues. Trimming took 5 bases from V and 2 from J, leaving 12 bases between them. The germline V gene encodes CDR1 SGHAT and CDR2 FQNNGV. The CDR3 DNA reads as TGTGCCAGCAGCCTATGGACTAAACAAGAGACCCAGTACTTC. Amino acid sequence: CASSLWTKQETQYF.

The chain carries TRBV7-2 and TRBJ2-1, with TRBD2 matching 7 bases. The CDR3 sequence is 16 residues long. With V trimmed by 1 base and J by 4 bases, 7 bases remained unmatched. CDR1 is SGHTA and CDR2 is FQGNSA in the germline V gene. The chain's CDR3 is CASSLVWLAEYNEQFF. The CDR3 DNA sequence: TGTGCCAGCAGCTTAGTGTGGCTAGCGGAATACAATGAGCAGTTCTTC.

Concerning this clone: A far larger clone is off by one base, so a read error is likely. V is TRBV30 and J is TRBJ2-5; D possibly corresponds to TRBD2 (6 bases). V was trimmed by 2 bases and J by 13 bases, leaving 17 bases between them. Germline CDR1 reads GTSNPN; CDR2 reads SVGIG (reference sequence). The CDR3 contains 12 residues. Written as DNA, the CDR3 is TGTGCCTGGAGTAGGAGGGGATACGAGCGGTACTTC. Its translation: CAWSRRGYERYF.

In its sample, this clone was seen many times. The CDR3 reads CSGATGMNTEAFF. The CDR3 nucleotides are TGCAGCGGCGCTACAGGGATGAACACTGAAGCTTTCTTT. The gene calls are TRBV29-1 and TRBJ1-1, with D possibly TRBD1 on 6 matching bases. Trimming cost V 7 bases and J 0 bases, with 12 bases left between them. Germline values: CDR1 SQVTM, CDR2 ANQGSEA. CDR3 size: 13 residues.

As to this clone: A read error may produce the germline difference seen at one junction end. The rearrangement uses TRBV5-1 and TRBJ1-2; D gene uncertain. Germline V gives CDR1 SGHRS, CDR2 YFSETQ. The CDR3 runs 15 residues. CDR3 DNA: TGCGCCAGCAGCCCCGGACCGGTAGTCAACTCTGGCTACACCTTC. It specifies CASSPGPVVNSGYTF.

On this clone: With only one base between it and a far larger clone, this is likely a read error. Other DNA sequences in this specimen translate into the identical CDR3. CDR3 amino acids: CASSRDRAKNIQYF. The CDR3 DNA sequence: TGTGCCAGTTCCCGTGACAGGGCGAAAAACATTCAGTACTTC. J is TRBJ2-4 and V is TRBV2; 7 positions match TRBD1. The V segment lost 9 bases and the J segment 4 bases; nucleotides outside the gene matches: 9. The CDR3 spans 14 residues. The V gene's germline CDR1 is SNHLY and CDR2 FYNNEI.

The rearrangement links TRBV2 to TRBJ2-5, with a possible D match to TRBD2 (6 bases). The CDR3 consists of 12 residues. The V gene's germline CDR1 is SNHLY and CDR2 FYNNEI. Trimming removed 11 bases at V and 11 bases at J, with 21 bases between. The CDR3 spells CAGGEVLGEQYF. CDR3 nucleotide sequence: TGTGCCGGAGGGGAGGTTCTGGGGGAGCAGTACTTC.

On this clone itself: Since a much larger clone is just one base distant, this may be a read error. The chain carries TRBV30 and TRBJ1-5; no firm D call. The V end lost 3 bases, the J end lost 2 bases, and 8 bases lay between the germline ends. The V gene's germline CDR1 is GTSNPN and CDR2 SVGIG (reference sequence). The length of the CDR3 is 13 residues. This CDR3 reads CAWRGRGNQPQHF. The CDR3 DNA reads TGTGCCTGGAGGGGGAGGGGCAATCAGCCCCAGCATTTT.

V usage is TRBV5-6 and J usage is TRBJ2-7; D gene uncertain. Germline V gene data show CDR1 as SGHDT and CDR2 as YYEEEE. This CDR3 has 11 amino acids. The V gene lost 1 base and the J gene lost 7 bases, with 6 bases spanning the gap. The CDR3 DNA reads TGTGCCAGCAGCTTGATGAAAGAGCAGTACTTC. Translation gives CASSLMKEQYF.